One sample yielded the 22 T cell receptor beta chains listed below, sequenced in a study of blood T cells in healthy people across ages. The use of a sample-barcoded 5' primer and a J-beta primer mix characterized a second PCR of about 6 to 12 cycles. TCRdb reanalysed the 5' RACE reads using MiXCR and keeps one entry per CDR3 protein. The repertoire holds 450,000 to 600,000 distinct CDR3 sequences, with roughly a quarter as singletons. These same data were also listed under a study on T cells of mothers and their children.

The material sequenced was blood. These receptors were obtained from a boy under 10 years old in good health.

V and J are TRBV20-1 and TRBJ2-7; 9 nucleotides match TRBD1. Germline trimming cut 5 bases from V and 5 bases from J; bases unmatched to any gene: 7. CDR1 is DFQATT and CDR2 is SNEGSKA in the germline V gene (reference sequence). This CDR3 spans 13 amino acids. The CDR3, as DNA: TGCAGTGCTGCCGACAGGGGGGCTCACGAGCAGTACTTC. It yields the protein CSAADRGAHEQYF.

This chain uses TRBV20-1 with TRBJ2-5, with a weak D call TRBD1 (6 bases). Per the germline V gene, CDR1 is DFQATT and CDR2 is SNEGSKA (reference sequence). There are 14 residues in the CDR3. The V end was cut by 3 bases, the J end by 1 base, with 12 bases between. The CDR3 region is CSASPGTFQETQYF. The DNA for the CDR3 is TGCAGTGCTAGTCCAGGGACATTCCAAGAGACCCAGTACTTC.

This sequence joins TRBV9 and TRBJ2-5, with D maybe TRBD1 (8 bases). This CDR3 has 15 residues. With 2 bases removed from V and 5 bases from J, the gap between germline ends came to 16 bases. CDR1 is SGDLS, CDR2 YYNGEE, per germline. CDR3 sequence reads: CASSVIQGGMETQYF. CDR3 coding DNA: TGTGCCAGCAGCGTGATACAGGGGGGGATGGAGACCCAGTACTTC.

Only a few counts were recorded for this clonotype. The chain joins TRBV5-1 to TRBJ2-5; D uncertain. Germline V gene sequence: CDR1 SGHRS, CDR2 YFSETQ. V was shortened by 1 base and J by 3 bases, with 13 bases between the two germline ends. This CDR3 is built from 15 residues. CDR3 in DNA: TGCGCCAGCAGCTTGACCCCTGGCCCCAAAGAGACCCAGTACTTC. Encoded protein: CASSLTPGPKETQYF.

V is TRBV9 and J is TRBJ2-3; D may be TRBD1 or TRBD2 (5 bases each). Germline V CDR1 and CDR2: SGDLS, YYNGEE. With 0 bases removed from V and 2 bases from J, the gap between germline ends came to 19 bases. This CDR3 is 18 amino acids long. The chain's CDR3 is CASSVAWTGTGVTDTQYF. CDR3 nucleotide sequence: TGTGCCAGCAGCGTAGCTTGGACTGGAACAGGAGTCACAGATACGCAGTATTTT.

V usage is TRBV12-3 or TRBV12-4 and J usage is TRBJ1-1; 7 nucleotides agree with TRBD1. This CDR3 has 13 amino acids. The ends lost 5 bases at V and 5 bases at J; junction bases unmatched: 5. The CDR3 loop is CASSIQGRTEAFF. The CDR3 nucleotides are TGTGCCAGCAGTATACAGGGGCGGACTGAAGCTTTCTTT.

The chain links TRBV9 to TRBJ2-6; D remains unclear. Germline CDR1 and CDR2: SGDLS and YYNGEE. V was trimmed by 0 bases and J by 4 bases, leaving 8 bases between them. This CDR3 contains 15 residues. CDR3: CASSVDLYGANVLTF. CDR3 in DNA: TGTGCCAGCAGCGTAGACCTATACGGGGCCAACGTCCTGACTTTC.

The V call is TRBV9, the J call TRBJ2-7; the D gene could be TRBD1 or TRBD2 (6 bases each). CDR3 length equals 16 residues. V lost 0 bases, J lost 0 bases, and 13 bases lay in between. Germline CDR1 is SGDLS and CDR2 is YYNGEE. The CDR3 sequence is CASSVGPSGASYEQYF. CDR3 bases: TGTGCCAGCAGCGTAGGTCCATCGGGGGCCTCCTACGAGCAGTACTTC.

This clonotype appeared a few times. V is TRBV7-9 and J is TRBJ1-5, with unresolved D. Germline lookup yields CDR1 SEHNR and CDR2 FQNEAQ (reference sequence). The CDR3 runs 15 residues. Trimming pared 1 base from V and 5 bases from J, leaving 12 bases between. The CDR3 reads CASSLGYGRDQPQHF. The DNA of the CDR3 is TGTGCCAGCAGCTTAGGATACGGGAGGGATCAGCCCCAGCATTTT.

The gene calls are TRBV20-1 and TRBJ2-1; D is unresolved. The DNA end lines up better with TRBJ2-7; the J call may be wrong. Germline assignment: CDR1 DFQATT and CDR2 SNEGSKA (reference sequence). The CDR3 is 14 amino acids. CDR3 amino acids: CSASLPLTSGEQYF. CDR3 DNA sequence: TGCAGTGCTAGCCTCCCCTTAACGTCGGGCGAGCAGTACTTC.

In this sample, this clonotype turned up a few times. The chain uses TRBV19 and TRBJ1-1, with 8 bases fitting TRBD1. The CDR3 is 16 residues long. V dropped 4 bases and J dropped 0; count of bases not matched to a gene: 7. Germline V gene data show CDR1 as LNHDA and CDR2 as SQIVND (reference sequence). CDR3 residues: CASSRSHRGMNTEAFF. The CDR3 DNA follows: TGTGCCAGTAGTAGATCCCACAGGGGGATGAACACTGAAGCTTTCTTT.

This rearrangement joins TRBV12-3 or TRBV12-4 to TRBJ1-5; D call uncertain. V shed 5 bases and J shed 4 bases, with 9 bases lying between them. The CDR3 spans 13 residues. CDR3 residues: CASSPSLNQPQHF. The CDR3 nucleotides are TGTGCCAGCAGTCCATCCCTTAATCAGCCCCAGCATTTT.

The rearrangement links TRBV20-1 to TRBJ2-7; 8 bases are a match to TRBD1. The germline gives CDR1 DFQATT, CDR2 SNEGSKA (reference sequence). Germline trimming cut 2 bases from V and 3 bases from J; bases unmatched to any gene: 6. CDR3 length: 14 amino acids. The CDR3 region has the DNA TGCAGTGCTAGACGCTCCAGGGGGCTCTACGAGCAGTACTTC. Its protein is CSARRSRGLYEQYF.

The rearrangement uses TRBV10-3 and TRBJ1-4, with a tentative D call TRBD1 (6 bases). CDR3 length equals 17 residues. Germline V gives CDR1 ENHRY, CDR2 SYGVKD. Trimming left V 4 bases short and J 3 bases short, with 18 bases between. The CDR3 nucleotides read TGTGCCATCAGTGGATCGGGGGGCAAAGGGGCTAATGAAAAACTGTTTTTT. Protein product: CAISGSGGKGANEKLFF.

This clonotype was detected once. This chain uses TRBV7-2 with TRBJ1-2; D ambiguous. Trimming took off 5 bases at V and 5 bases at J, with 21 bases between the two ends. The CDR3 is 16 residues long. Germline V gene lookup returns CDR1 SGHTA and CDR2 FQGNSA. For the CDR3, the DNA is TGTGCCAGCAGCCCCCTCCGGCAGGACGTAGGGTATGGCTACACCTTC. Protein: CASSPLRQDVGYGYTF.

In its sample, this clonotype was seen a few times. The rearrangement uses TRBV20-1 and TRBJ2-1; 7 bases map to TRBD1. Germline V lookup: CDR1 DFQATT, CDR2 SNEGSKA (reference sequence). With V trimmed by 3 bases and J by 7 bases, 3 bases remained unmatched. CDR3 length equals 12 residues. The CDR3 region is CSASGTVNEQFF. Written as DNA, the CDR3 is TGCAGTGCTAGTGGGACAGTAAATGAGCAGTTCTTC.

This clonotype showed up just a few times. The chain joins TRBV3-1 to TRBJ2-3, with a weak D call TRBD1 (6 bases). In germline, CDR1 is LGHDT, CDR2 YNNKEL (reference sequence). There are 15 residues in the CDR3. V lost 6 bases and J 5 bases, leaving 18 bases between the germline ends. The CDR3 loop is CASRKLGQGEDTQYF. The CDR3 DNA is TGTGCCAGCAGAAAACTGGGACAAGGCGAAGATACGCAGTATTTT.

The table lists this clonotype with a few counts. This chain links TRBV29-1 with TRBJ1-5; the D is unclear. From germline, CDR1 is SQVTM and CDR2 ANQGSEA. The CDR3 has 14 amino acids. Trimming shortened V by 4 bases and J by 3 bases, and 13 bases separated the two germline ends. The CDR3 loop is CSVGRQRINQPQHF. The CDR3 nucleotides read TGCAGCGTTGGAAGGCAGAGAATCAATCAGCCCCAGCATTTT.

This clonotype was counted between two and nine times. The V call is TRBV10-2, the J call TRBJ1-2, with TRBD1 identical over 10 bases. CDR3 size: 15 residues. Germline V gives CDR1 WSHSY, CDR2 SAAADI. V lost 6 bases and J lost 8; bases outside the gene matches: 12. CDR3 sequence reads: CASRDATGGAGGYTF. The CDR3 region has the DNA TGCGCCAGCAGGGATGCGACAGGGGGCGCCGGGGGCTACACCTTC.

This rearrangement joins TRBV5-1 to TRBJ2-5, with D maybe TRBD1 (6 bases). The J call may be faulty, since TRBJ2-7 better matches the DNA end. The CDR3 contains 15 residues. Germline CDR1 and CDR2: SGHRS and YFSETQ. The DNA of the CDR3 is TGCGCCAGCAGCTTTAATGGGGGCGGCTCCTACGAGCAGTACTTC. It encodes CASSFNGGGSYEQYF.

The rearrangement uses TRBV30 and TRBJ1-2; 8 nucleotides agree with TRBD1. Germline V gene lookup returns CDR1 GTSNPN and CDR2 SVGIG (reference sequence). CDR3 length equals 13 residues. The junction had 2 bases not matched to a gene; V was cut back by 4 bases and J by 1 base. CDR3 sequence reads: CAWNRGINYGYTF. CDR3 nucleotide sequence: TGTGCCTGGAACAGGGGGATTAACTATGGCTACACCTTC.

CDR3 sequence reads: CASSTDPAYKQYF. The DNA for the CDR3 is TGCGCCAGCAGCACGGACCCCGCATATAAGCAGTACTTC. The chain is built from TRBV5-1 and TRBJ2-7; D uncertain. The CDR3 totals 13 residues. V lost 4 bases and J 8 bases, leaving 16 bases between the germline ends. Germline V gives CDR1 SGHRS, CDR2 YFSETQ. The variable domain in full, completed from reference TRBV5-1 and TRBJ2-7, reads KAGVTQTPRYLIKTRGQQVTLSCSPISGHRSVSWYQQTPGQGLQFLFEYFSETQRNKGNFPGRFSGRQFSNSRSEMNVSTLELGDSALYLCASSTDPAYKQYFGPGTRLTVT.